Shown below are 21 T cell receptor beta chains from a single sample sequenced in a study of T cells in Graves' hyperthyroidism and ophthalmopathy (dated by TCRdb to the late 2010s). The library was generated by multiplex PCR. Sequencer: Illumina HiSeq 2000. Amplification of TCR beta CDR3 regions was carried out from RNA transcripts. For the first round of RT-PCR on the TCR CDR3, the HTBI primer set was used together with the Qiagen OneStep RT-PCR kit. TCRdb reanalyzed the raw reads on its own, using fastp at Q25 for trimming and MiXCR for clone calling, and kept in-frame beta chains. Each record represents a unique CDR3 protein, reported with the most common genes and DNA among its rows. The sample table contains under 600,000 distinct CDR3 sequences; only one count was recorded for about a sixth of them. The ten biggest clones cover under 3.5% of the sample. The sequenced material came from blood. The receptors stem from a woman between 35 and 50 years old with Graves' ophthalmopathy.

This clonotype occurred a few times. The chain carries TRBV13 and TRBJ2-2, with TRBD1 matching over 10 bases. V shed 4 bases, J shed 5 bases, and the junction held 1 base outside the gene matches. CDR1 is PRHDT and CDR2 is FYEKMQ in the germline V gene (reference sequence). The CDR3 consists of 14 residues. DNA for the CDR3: TGTGCCAGCAGCTCGGACAGGGGGACCGGGGAGCTGTTTTTT. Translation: CASSSDRGTGELFF.

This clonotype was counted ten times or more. The CDR3 reads CASRQRVGATEAFF. For the CDR3, the DNA is TGTGCCAGCAGGCAGAGGGTGGGCGCGACTGAAGCTTTCTTT. The chain joins TRBV6-4 to TRBJ1-1; D is unclear. There are 14 residues in the CDR3. V lost 6 bases and J 5 bases, leaving 16 bases between the germline ends. Germline V lookup: CDR1 MRHNA, CDR2 SNTAGT.

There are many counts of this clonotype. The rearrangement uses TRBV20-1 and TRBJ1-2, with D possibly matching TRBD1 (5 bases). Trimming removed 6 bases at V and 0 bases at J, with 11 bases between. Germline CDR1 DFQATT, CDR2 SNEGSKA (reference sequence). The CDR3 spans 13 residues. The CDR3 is CSATTATNYGYTF. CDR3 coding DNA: TGCAGTGCCACGACAGCAACTAACTATGGCTACACCTTC.

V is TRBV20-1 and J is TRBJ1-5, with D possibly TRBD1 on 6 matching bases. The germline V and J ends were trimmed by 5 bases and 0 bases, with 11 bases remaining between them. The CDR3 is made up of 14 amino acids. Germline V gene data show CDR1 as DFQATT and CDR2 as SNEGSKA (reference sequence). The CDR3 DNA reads TGCAGTGCTCCACAGGGAAATAGCAATCAGCCCCAGCATTTT. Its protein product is CSAPQGNSNQPQHF.

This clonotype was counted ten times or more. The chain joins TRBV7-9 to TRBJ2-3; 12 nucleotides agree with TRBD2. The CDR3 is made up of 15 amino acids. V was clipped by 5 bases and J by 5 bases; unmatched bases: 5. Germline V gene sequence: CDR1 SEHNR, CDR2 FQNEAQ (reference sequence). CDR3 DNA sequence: TGTGCCAGCAGCCCAGGGACTAGCGGGTTAGATACGCAGTATTTT. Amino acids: CASSPGTSGLDTQYF.

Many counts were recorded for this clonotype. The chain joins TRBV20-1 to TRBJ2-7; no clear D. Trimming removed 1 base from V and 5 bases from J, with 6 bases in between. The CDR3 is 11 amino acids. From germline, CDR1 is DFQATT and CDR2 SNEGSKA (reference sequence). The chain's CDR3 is CSARGSNEQYF. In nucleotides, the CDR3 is TGCAGTGCTAGAGGGTCTAACGAGCAGTACTTC.

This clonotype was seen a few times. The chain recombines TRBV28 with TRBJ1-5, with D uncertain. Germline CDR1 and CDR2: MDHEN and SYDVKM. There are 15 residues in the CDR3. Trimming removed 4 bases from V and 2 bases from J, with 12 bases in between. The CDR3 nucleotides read TGTGCCAGCAGTTCCCGAGAGAGGGGCAATCAGCCCCAGCATTTT. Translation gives CASSSRERGNQPQHF. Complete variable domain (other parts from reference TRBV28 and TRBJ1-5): DVKVTQSSRYLVKRTGEKVFLECVQDMDHENMFWYRQDPGLGLRLIYFSYDVKMKEKGDIPEGYSVSREKKERFSLILESASTNQTSMYLCASSSRERGNQPQHFGDGTRLSIL.

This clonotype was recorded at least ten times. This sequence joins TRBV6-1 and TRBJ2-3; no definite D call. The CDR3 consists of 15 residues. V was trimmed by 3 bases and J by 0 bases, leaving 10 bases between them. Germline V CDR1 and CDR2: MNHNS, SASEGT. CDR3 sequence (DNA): TGTGCCAGCAGTGATGGCGGCAGAAGCACAGATACGCAGTATTTT. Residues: CASSDGGRSTDTQYF.

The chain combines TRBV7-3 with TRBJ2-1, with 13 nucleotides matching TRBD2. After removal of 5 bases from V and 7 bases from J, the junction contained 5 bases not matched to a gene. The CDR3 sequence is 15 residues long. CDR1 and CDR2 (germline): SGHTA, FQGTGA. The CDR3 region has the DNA TGTGCCAGCAGCCGAACTAGCGGGAGGGGTAATGAGCAGTTCTTC. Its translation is CASSRTSGRGNEQFF.

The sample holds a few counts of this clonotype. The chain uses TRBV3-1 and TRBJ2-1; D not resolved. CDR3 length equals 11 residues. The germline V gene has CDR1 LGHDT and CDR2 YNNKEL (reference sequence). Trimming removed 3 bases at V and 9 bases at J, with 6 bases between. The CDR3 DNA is TGTGCCAGCAGCCAGTCAACTGAGCAGTTCTTC. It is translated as CASSQSTEQFF.

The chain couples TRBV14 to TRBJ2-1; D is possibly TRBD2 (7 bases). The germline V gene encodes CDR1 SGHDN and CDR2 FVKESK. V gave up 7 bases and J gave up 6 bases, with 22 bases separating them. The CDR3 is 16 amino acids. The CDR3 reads CASILAGAPHSNEQFF. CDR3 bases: TGTGCCAGCATCCTGGCGGGGGCTCCTCACTCCAATGAGCAGTTCTTC. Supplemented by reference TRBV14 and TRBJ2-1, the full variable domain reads EAGVTQFPSHSVIEKGQTVTLRCDPISGHDNLYWYRRVMGKEIKFLLHFVKESKQDESGMPNNRFLAERTGGTYSTLKVQPAELEDSGVYFCASILAGAPHSNEQFFGPGTRLTVL.

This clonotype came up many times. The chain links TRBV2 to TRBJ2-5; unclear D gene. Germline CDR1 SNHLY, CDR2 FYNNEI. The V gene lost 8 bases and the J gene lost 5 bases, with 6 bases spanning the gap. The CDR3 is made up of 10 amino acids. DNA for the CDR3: TGTGCCAGCCAACTCGAGACCCAGTACTTC. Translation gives CASQLETQYF.

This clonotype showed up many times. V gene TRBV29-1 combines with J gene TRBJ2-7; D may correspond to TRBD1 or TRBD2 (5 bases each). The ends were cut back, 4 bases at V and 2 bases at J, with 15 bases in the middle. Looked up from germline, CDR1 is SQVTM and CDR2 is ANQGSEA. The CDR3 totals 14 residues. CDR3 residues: CSVASRGPTYEQYF. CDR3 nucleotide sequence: TGCAGCGTTGCTTCAAGGGGACCAACCTACGAGCAGTACTTC.

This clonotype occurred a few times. CDR3 in amino acids: CASSLDLTGDSDTF. The CDR3 DNA follows: TGCGCCAGCAGCTTGGATCTGACAGGGGATTCAGACACCTTC. The V call is TRBV5-1, the J call TRBJ1-2; TRBD1 agrees at 8 bases. Trimming removed 0 bases from V and 12 bases from J; junction bases left unmatched: 10. Germline V CDR1 and CDR2: SGHRS, YFSETQ. The CDR3 length is 14 residues.

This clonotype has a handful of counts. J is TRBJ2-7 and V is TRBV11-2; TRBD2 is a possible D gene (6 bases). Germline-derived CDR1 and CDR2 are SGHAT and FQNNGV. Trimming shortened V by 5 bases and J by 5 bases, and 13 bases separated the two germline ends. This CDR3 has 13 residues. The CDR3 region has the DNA TGTGCCAGCAGCCTAACGGAGGGACACGAGCAGTACTTC. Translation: CASSLTEGHEQYF.

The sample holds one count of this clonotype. CDR3 coding DNA: TGTGCCAGCAGTGAAATTACGGAGCAGTACTTC. It translates to CASSEITEQYF. The chain couples TRBV2 to TRBJ2-7; D uncertain. V was pared by 2 bases and J by 7 bases, with 6 bases between. The germline gives CDR1 SNHLY, CDR2 FYNNEI. The CDR3 spans 11 residues.

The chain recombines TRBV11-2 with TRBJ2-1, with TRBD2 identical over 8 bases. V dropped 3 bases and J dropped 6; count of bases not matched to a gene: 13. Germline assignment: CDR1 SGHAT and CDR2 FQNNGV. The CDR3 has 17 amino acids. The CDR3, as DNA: TGTGCCAGCAGCTTCGGGAGGGGGGGGGCGTCTGCCAATGAGCAGTTCTTC. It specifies CASSFGRGGASANEQFF.

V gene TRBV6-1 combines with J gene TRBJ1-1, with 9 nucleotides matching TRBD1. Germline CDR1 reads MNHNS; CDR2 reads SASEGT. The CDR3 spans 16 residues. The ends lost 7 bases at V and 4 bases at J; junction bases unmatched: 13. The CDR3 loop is CASKGTGGGFITEAFF. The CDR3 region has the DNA TGTGCCAGCAAAGGAACAGGGGGCGGATTTATCACTGAAGCTTTCTTT.

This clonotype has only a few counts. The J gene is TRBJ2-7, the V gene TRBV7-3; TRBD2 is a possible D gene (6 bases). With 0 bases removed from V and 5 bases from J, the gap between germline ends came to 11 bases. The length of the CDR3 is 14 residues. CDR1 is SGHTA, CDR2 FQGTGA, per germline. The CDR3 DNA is TGTGCCAGCAGCTTAACCGGGGGTCGGCACGAGCAGTACTTC. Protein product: CASSLTGGRHEQYF.

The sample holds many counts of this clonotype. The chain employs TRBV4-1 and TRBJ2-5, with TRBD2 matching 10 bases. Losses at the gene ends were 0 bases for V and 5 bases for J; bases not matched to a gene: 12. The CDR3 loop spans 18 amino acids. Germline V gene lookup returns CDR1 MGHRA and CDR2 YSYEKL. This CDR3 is CASSQDWRTSGTDETQYF. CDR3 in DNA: TGCGCCAGCAGCCAAGATTGGAGGACTAGCGGCACCGATGAGACCCAGTACTTC.

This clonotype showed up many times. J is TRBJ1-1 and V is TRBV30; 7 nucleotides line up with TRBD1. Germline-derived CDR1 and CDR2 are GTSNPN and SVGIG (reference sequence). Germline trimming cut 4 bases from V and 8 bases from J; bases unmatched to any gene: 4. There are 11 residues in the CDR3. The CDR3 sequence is CAWNQGGEAFF. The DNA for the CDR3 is TGTGCCTGGAATCAGGGGGGAGAAGCTTTCTTT.